This T cell receptor beta chain was found in a study of PD-1 blockade in classical Hodgkin lymphoma. Assay: immunoSEQ multiplex PCR; the TCRdb copy retains only in-frame clones and omits some. The data show 20,000 to 25,000 clones, around 90% seen once. The CDR3 extends over 13 amino acids. Per the germline V gene, CDR1 is SGHNT and CDR2 is YYREEE (reference sequence). Trimming removed 4 bases at V and 4 bases at J, with 9 bases between. General study findings and limits: Baseline TCR diversity was reportedly lower in newly diagnosed patients than healthy donors. Causes of the repertoire differences remain undefined, possibly disease activity or prior therapy.

Concerning this clone itself: The antigen remains unidentified.

Time point defined: newly diagnosed, previously untreated cHL patient sample. The study purified CD4+ T cells from thawed PBMCs using magnetic negative selection. The authors used newly diagnosed, untreated classical Hodgkin lymphoma PBMCs as comparison. The rearrangement uses TRBV5-4 and TRBJ1-5, with D hard to call. The source material was CD4+ T cells from blood. The TCR sequence derives from a human donor with classical Hodgkin lymphoma. The CDR3 sequence: CASSVTENQPQHF. The DNA for the CDR3 is TGTGCCAGCAGCGTGACCGAAAATCAGCCCCAGCATTTT.